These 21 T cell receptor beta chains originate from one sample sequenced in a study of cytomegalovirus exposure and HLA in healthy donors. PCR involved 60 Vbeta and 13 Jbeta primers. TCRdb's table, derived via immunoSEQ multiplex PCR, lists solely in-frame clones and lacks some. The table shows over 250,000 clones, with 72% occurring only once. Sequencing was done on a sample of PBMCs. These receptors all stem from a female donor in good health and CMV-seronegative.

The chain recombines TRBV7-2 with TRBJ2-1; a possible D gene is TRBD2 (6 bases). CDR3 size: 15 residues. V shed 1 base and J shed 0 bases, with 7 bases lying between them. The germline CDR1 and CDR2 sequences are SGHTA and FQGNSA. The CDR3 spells CASSLDGSSYNEQFF. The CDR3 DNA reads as TGTGCCAGCAGCTTAGACGGGAGCTCCTACAATGAGCAGTTCTTC. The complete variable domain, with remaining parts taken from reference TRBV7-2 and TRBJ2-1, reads GAGVSQSPSNKVTEKGKDVELRCDPISGHTALYWYRQSLGQGLEFLIYFQGNSAPDKSGLPSDRFSAERTGGSVSTLTIQRTQQEDSAVYLCASSLDGSSYNEQFFGPGTRLTVL.

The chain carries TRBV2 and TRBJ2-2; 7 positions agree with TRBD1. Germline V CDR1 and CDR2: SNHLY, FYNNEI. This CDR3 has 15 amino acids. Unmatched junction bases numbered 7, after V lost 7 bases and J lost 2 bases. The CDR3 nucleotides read TGTGCCAGCACGTTAGAAGGGGGCAACACCGGGGAGCTGTTTTTT. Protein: CASTLEGGNTGELFF.

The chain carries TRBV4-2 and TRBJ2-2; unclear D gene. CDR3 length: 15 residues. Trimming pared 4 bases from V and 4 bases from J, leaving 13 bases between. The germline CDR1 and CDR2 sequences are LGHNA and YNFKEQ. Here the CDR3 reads CASSPNTPGTGELFF. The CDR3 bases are TGTGCCAGCAGCCCCAACACCCCTGGCACCGGGGAGCTGTTTTTT.

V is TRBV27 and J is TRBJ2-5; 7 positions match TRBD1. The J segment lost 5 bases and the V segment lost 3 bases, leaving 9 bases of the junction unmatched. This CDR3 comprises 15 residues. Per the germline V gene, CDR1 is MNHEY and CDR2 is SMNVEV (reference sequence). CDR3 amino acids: CASSLNRGSSETQYF. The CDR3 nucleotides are TGTGCCAGCAGTTTGAACAGGGGAAGTTCGGAGACCCAGTACTTC.

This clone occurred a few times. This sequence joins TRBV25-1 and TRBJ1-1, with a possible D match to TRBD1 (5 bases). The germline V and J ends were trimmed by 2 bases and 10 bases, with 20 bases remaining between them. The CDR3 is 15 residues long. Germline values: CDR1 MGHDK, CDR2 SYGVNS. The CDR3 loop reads CASSEPGVGSVGAFF. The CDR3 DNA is TGTGCCAGCAGTGAACCGGGGGTAGGGAGCGTTGGAGCTTTCTTT.

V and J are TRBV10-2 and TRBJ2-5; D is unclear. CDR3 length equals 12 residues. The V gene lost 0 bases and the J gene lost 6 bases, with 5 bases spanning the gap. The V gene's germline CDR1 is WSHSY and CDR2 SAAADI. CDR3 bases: TGCGCCAGCAGTGAGTCAGCAAAGACCCAGTACTTC. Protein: CASSESAKTQYF.

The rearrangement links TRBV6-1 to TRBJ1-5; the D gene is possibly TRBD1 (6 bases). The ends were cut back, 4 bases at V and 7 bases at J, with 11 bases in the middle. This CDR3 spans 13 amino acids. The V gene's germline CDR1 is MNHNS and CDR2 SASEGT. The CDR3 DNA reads TGTGCCAGCAGTGGAGACAGGCGGCAGCCCCAGCATTTT. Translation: CASSGDRRQPQHF.

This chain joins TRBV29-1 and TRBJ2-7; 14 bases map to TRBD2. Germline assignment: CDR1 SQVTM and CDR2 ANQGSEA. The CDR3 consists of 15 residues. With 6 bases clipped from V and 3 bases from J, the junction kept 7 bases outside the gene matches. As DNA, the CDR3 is TGCAGCGTCAGAACCGGGACTAGCGGGAGCTACGAGCAGTACTTC. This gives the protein CSVRTGTSGSYEQYF.

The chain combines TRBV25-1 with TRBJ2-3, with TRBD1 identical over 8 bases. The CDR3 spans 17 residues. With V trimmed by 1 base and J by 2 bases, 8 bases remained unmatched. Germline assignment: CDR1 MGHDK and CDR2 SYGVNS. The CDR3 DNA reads TGTGCCAGCAGTGAATCGACAGGGGCTGTTTTCACAGATACGCAGTATTTT. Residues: CASSESTGAVFTDTQYF.

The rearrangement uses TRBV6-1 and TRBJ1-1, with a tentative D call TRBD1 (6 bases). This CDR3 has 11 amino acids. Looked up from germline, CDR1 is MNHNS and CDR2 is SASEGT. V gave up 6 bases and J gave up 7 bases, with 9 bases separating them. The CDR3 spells CASREQGEAFF. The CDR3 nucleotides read TGTGCCAGCAGGGAACAGGGTGAAGCTTTCTTT.

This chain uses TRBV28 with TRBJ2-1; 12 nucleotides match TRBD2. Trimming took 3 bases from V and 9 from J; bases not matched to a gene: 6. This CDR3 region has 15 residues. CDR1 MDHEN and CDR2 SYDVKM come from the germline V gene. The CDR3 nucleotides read TGTGCCAGCAGTTTGACTAGCGGGAGTAGAAGTGAGCAGTTCTTC. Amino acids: CASSLTSGSRSEQFF.

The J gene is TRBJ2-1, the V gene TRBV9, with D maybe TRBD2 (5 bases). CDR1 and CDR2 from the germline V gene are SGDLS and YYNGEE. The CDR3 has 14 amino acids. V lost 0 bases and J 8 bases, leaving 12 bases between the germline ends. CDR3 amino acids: CASSVAFGIDEQFF. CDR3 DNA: TGTGCCAGCAGCGTAGCGTTCGGGATCGATGAGCAGTTCTTC.

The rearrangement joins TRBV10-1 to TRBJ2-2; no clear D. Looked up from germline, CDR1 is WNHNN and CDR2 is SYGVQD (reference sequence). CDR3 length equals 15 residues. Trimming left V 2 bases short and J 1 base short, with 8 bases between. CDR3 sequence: CASSEGRLNTGELFF. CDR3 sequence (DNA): TGCGCCAGCAGTGAGGGCAGGCTGAACACCGGGGAGCTGTTTTTT.

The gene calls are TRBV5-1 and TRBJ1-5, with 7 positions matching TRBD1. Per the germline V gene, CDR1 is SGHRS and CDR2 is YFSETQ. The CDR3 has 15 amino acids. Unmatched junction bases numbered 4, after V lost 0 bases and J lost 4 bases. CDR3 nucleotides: TGCGCCAGCAGCTTGGGAACAGGGGTGAATCAGCCCCAGCATTTT. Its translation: CASSLGTGVNQPQHF.

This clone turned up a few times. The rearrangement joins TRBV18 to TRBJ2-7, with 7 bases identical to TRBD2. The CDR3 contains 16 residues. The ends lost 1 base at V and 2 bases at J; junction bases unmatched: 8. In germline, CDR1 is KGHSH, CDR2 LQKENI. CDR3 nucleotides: TGTGCCAGCTCACCACTTACGGGACTATTCACCTACGAGCAGTACTTC. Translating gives CASSPLTGLFTYEQYF. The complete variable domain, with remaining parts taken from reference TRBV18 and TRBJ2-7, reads NAGVMQNPRHLVRRRGQEARLRCSPMKGHSHVYWYRQLPEEGLKFMVYLQKENIIDESGMPKERFSAEFPKEGPSILRIQQVVRGDSAAYFCASSPLTGLFTYEQYFGPGTRLTVT.

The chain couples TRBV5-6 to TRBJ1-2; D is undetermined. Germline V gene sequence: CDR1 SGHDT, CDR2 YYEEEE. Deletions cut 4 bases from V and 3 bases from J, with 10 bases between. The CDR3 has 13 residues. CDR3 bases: TGTGCCAGCAGCCAGCGGTTGCACTATGGCTACACCTTC. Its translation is CASSQRLHYGYTF.

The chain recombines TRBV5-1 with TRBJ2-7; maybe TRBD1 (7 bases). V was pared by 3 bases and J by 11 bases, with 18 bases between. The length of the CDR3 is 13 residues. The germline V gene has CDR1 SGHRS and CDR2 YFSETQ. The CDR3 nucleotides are TGCGCCAGCAGCTCCGAGGGGGCAGGGGGGAAGTACTTC. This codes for CASSSEGAGGKYF.

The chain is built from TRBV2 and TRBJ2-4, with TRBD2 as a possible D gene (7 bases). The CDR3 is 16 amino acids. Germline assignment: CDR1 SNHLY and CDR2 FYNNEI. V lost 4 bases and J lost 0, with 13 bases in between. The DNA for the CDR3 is TGTGCCAGCAGTGGAGGGGGGGCCCTAGCCAAAAACATTCAGTACTTC. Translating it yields CASSGGGALAKNIQYF. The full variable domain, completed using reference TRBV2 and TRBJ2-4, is EPEVTQTPSHQVTQMGQEVILRCVPISNHLYFYWYRQILGQKVEFLVSFYNNEISEKSEIFDDQFSVERPDGSNFTLKIRSTKLEDSAMYFCASSGGGALAKNIQYFGAGTRLSVL.

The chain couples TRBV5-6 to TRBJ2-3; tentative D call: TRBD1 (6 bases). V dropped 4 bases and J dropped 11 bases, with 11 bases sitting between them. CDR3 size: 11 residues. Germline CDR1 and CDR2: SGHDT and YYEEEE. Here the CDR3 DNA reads TGTGCCAGCAGCGGACCCAGGGGGCAGTATTTT. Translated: CASSGPRGQYF.

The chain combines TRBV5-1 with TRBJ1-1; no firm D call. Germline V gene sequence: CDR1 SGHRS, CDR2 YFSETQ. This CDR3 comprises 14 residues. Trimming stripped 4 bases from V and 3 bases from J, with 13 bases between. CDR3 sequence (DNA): TGCGCCAGCAGCATAGCCGGGAGCGACACTGAAGCTTTCTTT. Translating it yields CASSIAGSDTEAFF. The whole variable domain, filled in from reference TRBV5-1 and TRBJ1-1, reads KAGVTQTPRYLIKTRGQQVTLSCSPISGHRSVSWYQQTPGQGLQFLFEYFSETQRNKGNFPGRFSGRQFSNSRSEMNVSTLELGDSALYLCASSIAGSDTEAFFGQGTRLTVV.

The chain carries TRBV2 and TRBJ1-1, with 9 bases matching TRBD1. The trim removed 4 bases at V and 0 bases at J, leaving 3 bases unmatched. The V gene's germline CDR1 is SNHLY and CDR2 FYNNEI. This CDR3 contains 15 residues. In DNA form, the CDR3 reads TGTGCCAGCAGTGGGGACAGGGTCATGAACACTGAAGCTTTCTTT. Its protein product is CASSGDRVMNTEAFF.